The entry below gives a single T cell receptor (beta chain) sequence along with its context. Its antigen is as yet unknown. This entry comes from a study of CD8 T cells in Susac syndrome. Broader study findings: A relatively small number of individuals underwent TCR sequencing and HLA analysis.

The CDR3 covers 18 residues. The V gene end was trimmed by 3 bases and the J gene end by 1 base; junction bases not matched to a gene: 8. Per germline, CDR1 SGDLS and CDR2 YYNGEE. TCR beta sequencing was performed on blood CD8+ and CD4+ T cells. TEMRA cells were FACS-enriched and CD8+ and CD4+ T cells negatively isolated. Reverse transcription of roughly 0.45 to 1 ug RNA used random hexamers. Multiplex PCR with immunoSEQ amplified the TCR beta CDR3 across 54 Vbeta and 13 Jbeta. TCRdb itself ran the immunoSEQ multiplex PCR reads through MiXCR, one entry per CDR3 protein. The table has roughly 80,000 distinct CDR3 sequences, over 75% seen once.

The chain carries TRBV9 and TRBJ2-3, with 13 bases that match TRBD2. The sample taken for sequencing was CD8+ T cells from PBMCs. This receptor was identified in a human donor with multiple sclerosis. DNA for the CDR3: TGTGCCAGCAGCGGGACTAGCGGGGGAGGGAGACGCACAGATACGCAGTATTTT. Translation: CASSGTSGGGRRTDTQYF.